This note documents a single T cell receptor (beta chain) sequence. Its antigen is unknown. No much larger clone exists at a distance of one base, and base qualities are not known. Including the terminal cysteine and phenylalanine, the CDR3 comprises 15 residues. Here the CDR3 DNA is all that survives: 45 bases in frame from base 1. V was cut back by 4 bases and J by 8 bases, leaving a gap of 19 bases between them. Looking up the germline V gene yields CDR1 SGDLS and CDR2 YYNGEE. This specimen belongs to a study of T-cell memory formation after mild COVID-19 (dated by TCRdb to the early 2020s). As for the study more broadly: TCR sequence clusters from the two donors were largely donor specific. In a couple of donors, T-cell clones that expanded and contracted after mild COVID-19 were tracked by sequencing TCRalpha and TCRbeta repertoires over time. The cohort was made up of two young adult volunteers, one female and one male, who were previously healthy. The research as a whole found: From day 15 to 85, contracting clones showed balanced CD4/CD8 phenotypes, whereas a second wave of clones that expanded from day 15 to 37 leaned towards CD4+. Only a couple of mild cases were covered in the study, and larger cohorts including severe cases with pre-infection samples were considered necessary. Some responding clones were found in pre-infection memory, which suggests that pre-existing cross-reactive memory T cells took part in the SARS-CoV-2 response. Contracting CD4+ clones were located mainly in the CM and EM memory subsets, whereas CD8+ clones were found to be enriched in EMRA. SARS-CoV-2 specificity was not confirmed for the second-wave clones peaking on day 37.

PBMCs were isolated by Ficoll-Paque density gradient centrifugation. For sequencing, an Illumina NovaSeq 6000 was employed. TCRalpha and TCRbeta cDNA libraries were constructed by 5'RACE with constant-segment primers, with sample barcodes and unique molecular identifiers being introduced. Trizol reagent was used to extract RNA from every sample. The libraries were amplified in two PCR steps, and the second step added a second sample barcode and Illumina TruSeq adapters. Sequencing of the libraries was done on an Illumina NovaSeq, producing 2 x 150 bp paired-end reads. The study's processing was this. The reads were demultiplexed and collapsed into UMI-guided consensus sequences using migec v1.2.7. Using mixcr v2.1.11, the UMI consensuses were aligned to TRA and TRB V and J templates and assembled into clonotypes. A clonotype was counted as expanded or contracted only when both edgeR and NoisET called the clonotype significant, with the noise models trained on biological replicates. For edgeR calls, a false discovery rate-adjusted p below 0.01 and a log2 fold-change threshold of 1 were applied. PCA with hierarchical clustering of max-normalized trajectories of the 1000 most abundant clonotypes was used as exploratory dynamics analysis. Separately sequenced CD4+ and CD8+ repertoires were used to assign a CD4 or CD8 phenotype to each responding clone. Using fastp trimming at Q25 and MiXCR clonotype assembly, TCRdb reanalyzed the public sequencing data and kept in-frame beta chains. Records with the same CDR3 protein are collapsed into one entry carrying the most frequent genes and DNA. The V and J calls here are based on TCRdb, not the publication. Across this sample there are 200,000 to 250,000 distinct CDR3 sequences, with roughly 17% seen only once. The top ten constitute 3.5% to 4% of the sample.

This receptor was identified in a man between 18 and 35 years old who had mild COVID-19 (a few samples of this study predate the infection). The sample titles of this study are shuffled in the database, so cell type and time point are left out; the donor was told from shared clones. The chain joins TRBV9 to TRBJ2-1; the D element might be TRBD1 or TRBD2, as each aligns at 6 bases. The specimen was PBMCs or a T cell subset sorted from them (not recorded which). The base sequence is TGTGCCAGCAGCCCCCGAGGCGGGGCAGGGGATGAGCAGTTCTTC. Its amino acids are CASSPRGGAGDEQFF.